This T cell receptor beta chain stems from a study of CD8 T cells in ankylosing spondylitis. Study findings and constraints: A motif of under ten highly homologous TCR beta variants was seen as apparently characteristic of ankylosing spondylitis blood.

Comment on this clonotype: Its antigen is not known.

TCRdb reprocessed the 5' RACE reads via MiXCR and lists one record per CDR3 protein. The table shows 400,000 to 450,000 distinct CDR3 sequences, with more than 15% occurring only once. Germline CDR1 SGHRS, CDR2 YFSETQ. The CDR3 loop spans 14 amino acids. V lost 9 bases and J 7 bases, leaving 19 bases between the germline ends. The V call is TRBV5-1, the J call TRBJ1-4; unclear D gene. The sample was blood, either unsorted or a sorted T cell fraction (not recorded which). This TCR came from a male donor with ankylosing spondylitis. CDR3 sequence (DNA): TGCGCCACCGGGTGGGCCAGCCTTTTTGAAAAACTGTTTTTT. Translating it yields CATGWASLFEKLFF.